This TCR beta chain was documented in a study of early T cells in non-severe SARS-CoV-2 infection. Study-level information: Whole-blood bulk RNA, unsorted, was sequenced, and chains were unpaired.

Study outcomes and limitations: Private and CD4 specificities were missed by VDJdb matching, which favored anti-spike CD8 responses.

With 0 bases removed from V and 4 bases from J, the gap between germline ends came to 7 bases. The CDR3 totals 13 residues. Germline loops: CDR1 SGHRS, CDR2 YFSETQ. Ten or more counts support this clonotype. Its antigen is not known. Unique molecular identifiers were affixed to single, distinct cDNA molecules. One entry per CDR3 protein results from TCRdb running MiXCR on the 5' RACE reads. This table holds 26,000 or so distinct CDR3 sequences, approximately 5.1% found once. The chain joins TRBV5-1 to TRBJ1-1; no firm D call. The TCR was taken from an adult who was a healthcare worker with PCR-confirmed SARS-CoV-2 infection or an uninfected control (not recorded which). Source material: whole blood. CDR3 amino acids: CASSLGMVTEAFF. The CDR3 nucleotides read TGCGCCAGCAGCTTGGGGATGGTCACTGAAGCTTTCTTT.